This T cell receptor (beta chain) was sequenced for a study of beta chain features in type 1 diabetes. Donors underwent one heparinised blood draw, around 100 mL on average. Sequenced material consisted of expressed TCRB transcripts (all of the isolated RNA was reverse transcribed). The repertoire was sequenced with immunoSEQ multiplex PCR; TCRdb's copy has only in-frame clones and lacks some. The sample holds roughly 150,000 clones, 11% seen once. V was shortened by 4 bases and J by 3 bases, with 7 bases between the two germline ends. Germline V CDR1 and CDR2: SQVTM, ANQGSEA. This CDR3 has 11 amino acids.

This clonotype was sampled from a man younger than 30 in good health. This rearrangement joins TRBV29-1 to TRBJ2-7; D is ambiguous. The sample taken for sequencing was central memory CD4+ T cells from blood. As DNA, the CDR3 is TGCAGCGTTGGGGGTTACTACGAGCAGTACTTC. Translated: CSVGGYYEQYF.